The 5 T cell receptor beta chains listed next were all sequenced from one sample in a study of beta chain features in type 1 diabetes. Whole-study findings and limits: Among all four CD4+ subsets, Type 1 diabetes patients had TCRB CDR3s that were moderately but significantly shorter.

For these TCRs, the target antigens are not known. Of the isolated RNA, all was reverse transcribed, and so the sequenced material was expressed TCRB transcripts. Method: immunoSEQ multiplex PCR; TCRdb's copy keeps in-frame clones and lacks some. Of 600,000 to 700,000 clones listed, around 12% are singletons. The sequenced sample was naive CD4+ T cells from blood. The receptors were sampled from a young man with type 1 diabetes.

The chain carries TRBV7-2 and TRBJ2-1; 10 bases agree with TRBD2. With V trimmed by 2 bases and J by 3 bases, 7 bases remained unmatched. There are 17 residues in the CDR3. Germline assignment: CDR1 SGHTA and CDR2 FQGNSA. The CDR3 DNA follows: TGTGCCAGCAGCTTACCCTCTAGCGGGGGATTCTACAATGAGCAGTTCTTC. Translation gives CASSLPSSGGFYNEQFF.

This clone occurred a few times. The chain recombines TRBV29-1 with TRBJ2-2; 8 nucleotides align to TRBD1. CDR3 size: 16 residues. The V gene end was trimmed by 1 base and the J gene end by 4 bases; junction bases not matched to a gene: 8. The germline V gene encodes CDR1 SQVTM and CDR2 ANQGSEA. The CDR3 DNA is TGCAGCGTTGAAGCAAGCCAGGGGGCGGCCACCGGGGAGCTGTTTTTT. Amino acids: CSVEASQGAATGELFF.

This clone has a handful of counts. Here the CDR3 reads CASSSVSSSYNEQFF. CDR3 coding DNA: TGTGCCAGTAGTAGTGTCTCGAGCTCCTACAATGAGCAGTTCTTC. The genes are TRBV19 and TRBJ2-1; D ambiguous. Germline V gene data show CDR1 as LNHDA and CDR2 as SQIVND (reference sequence). CDR3 length: 15 residues. Between the trimmed V and J ends, which lost 4 bases and 0 bases, there was a span of 10 bases.

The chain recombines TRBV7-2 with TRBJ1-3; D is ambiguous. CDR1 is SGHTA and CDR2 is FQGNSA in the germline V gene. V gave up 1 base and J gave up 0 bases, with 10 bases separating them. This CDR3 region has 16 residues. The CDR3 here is CASSLGSFGSGNTIYF. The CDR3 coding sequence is TGTGCCAGCAGCTTAGGCAGTTTTGGCTCTGGAAACACCATATATTTT. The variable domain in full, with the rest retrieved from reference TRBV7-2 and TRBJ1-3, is GAGVSQSPSNKVTEKGKDVELRCDPISGHTALYWYRQSLGQGLEFLIYFQGNSAPDKSGLPSDRFSAERTGGSVSTLTIQRTQQEDSAVYLCASSLGSFGSGNTIYFGEGSWLTVV.

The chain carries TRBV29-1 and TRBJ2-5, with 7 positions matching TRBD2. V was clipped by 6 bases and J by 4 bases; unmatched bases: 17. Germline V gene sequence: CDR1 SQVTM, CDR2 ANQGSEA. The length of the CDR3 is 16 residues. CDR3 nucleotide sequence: TGCAGCGTGCCACCCAGCGGGGTCGTAAGAGGAGAGACCCAGTACTTC. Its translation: CSVPPSGVVRGETQYF. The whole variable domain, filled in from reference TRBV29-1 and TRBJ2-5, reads SAVISQKPSRDICQRGTSLTIQCQVDSQVTMMFWYRQQPGQSLTLIATANQGSEATYESGFVIDKFPISRPNLTFSTLTVSNMSPEDSSIYLCSVPPSGVVRGETQYFGPGTRLLVL.